This TCR beta chain was found in a study of beta chain features in type 1 diabetes. Investigators reverse transcribed all isolated RNA, so they sequenced expressed TCRB transcripts. Naive, central memory and regulatory T cell samples averaged roughly 4 million reads. Profiled with immunoSEQ multiplex PCR; TCRdb holds only in-frame clones, not every one. The table has fewer than 350,000 clones, about 20% seen once. The germline CDR1 and CDR2 sequences are MGHRA and YSYEKL. There are 15 residues in the CDR3. Unmatched junction bases numbered 3, after V lost 1 base and J lost 2 bases. The table lists this clone with a few counts. As yet, its antigen is unknown. The collection from each donor was one heparinised blood draw averaging about 116 mL. General study results and limits: Shorter TCRB CDR3s, moderately but significantly so, marked every one of the four CD4+ subsets in Type 1 diabetes patients.

The sequence came from a woman younger than 30 in good health. The chain carries TRBV4-1 and TRBJ2-3; 7 bases are shared with TRBD2. Sequenced: naive CD4+ T cells from blood. Here the CDR3 reads CASSQVSGLTDTQYF. In DNA form, the CDR3 reads TGCGCCAGCAGCCAAGTTAGCGGGCTCACAGATACGCAGTATTTT.